This T cell receptor beta chain was recorded in a study of T cell responses to AZD1222 COVID-19 vaccine. Findings and caveats of the study: Reports indicate that nearly half of spike-specific TCRs are directed at unmutated variant regions. Regions 160-218 and 743-854 held dominance among vaccine-associated CD4 TCRs, which spanned spike.

The count of this clone is one. What it binds is not known. The V gene end was trimmed by 6 bases and the J gene end by 8 bases; junction bases not matched to a gene: 11. This CDR3 has 14 amino acids. Germline V gene data show CDR1 as KGHSH and CDR2 as LQKENI. TCRdb's copy holds only in-frame clones and misses some; the assay was immunoSEQ multiplex PCR. The repertoire holds approximately 100,000 clones, with roughly 87% as singletons. Here the sequenced sample was peripheral blood, taken on day 0 of AZD1222 vaccination. The chain is built from TRBV18 and TRBJ1-1; 8 bases fit TRBD1. The sequence came from an adult in good health. The CDR3 region has the DNA TGTGCCAGCTCCGAAGGGACAGGCCAATTCGAAGCTTTCTTT. Protein product: CASSEGTGQFEAFF.